Listed here is a single TCR beta chain. Original processing notes: For nucleated cells, counts were estimated from reference gene primer amplification. Clones were sequenced by immunoSEQ multiplex PCR, and TCRdb holds only the in-frame ones, with some missing. The DNA was the basis for D and trimming; V, J and clone size are from that table. The data contain some 120,000 clones, approximately 86% of them singletons. This specimen belongs to a study of blood T cell repertoires in COVID-19. Turning to the study itself: Acute and convalescent COVID-19 specimens originated in the United States, Italy and Spain.

The CDR3 covers 11 residues. CDR1 is GTSNPN and CDR2 is SVGIG in the germline V gene (reference sequence). Sequencing input: peripheral blood. The rearrangement uses TRBV30 and TRBJ2-1, with D tentatively TRBD2 (6 bases). This sequence was found in a man between 40 and 49 years old with acute or convalescent COVID-19. The chain's CDR3 is CAAIAGLVQFF. Here the CDR3 DNA reads TGTGCTGCGATTGCGGGGCTCGTACAGTTCTTC.